The 10 T cell receptor beta chains below were found in one sample sequenced in a study of blood T cells in healthy people across ages. A second PCR, run for roughly 7 to 12 cycles, used a sample-barcoded 5' primer plus a J-beta primer mix. TCRdb recomputed calls from the 5' RACE reads with MiXCR, one row per CDR3 protein. The table records around 1,000,000 distinct CDR3 sequences, 25% of them present only once. These data are also associated with another study on T cells of mothers and their children.

The sample comprised blood. Receptors were obtained from a girl aged 2-15 years in good health.

This clonotype showed up just a few times. The chain links TRBV6-6 to TRBJ2-5; the D gene is possibly TRBD1 (6 bases). Germline CDR1 MNHNY, CDR2 SVGAGI (reference sequence). Deletions cut 3 bases from V and 3 bases from J, with 17 bases between. The CDR3 has 16 amino acids. The CDR3 nucleotides are TGTGCCAGCAGTTATACCGCCACGGGGACAAAAGAGACCCAGTACTTC. This sequence encodes CASSYTATGTKETQYF.

The CDR3 DNA follows: TGCGCCAGCAGCTTGGGGTCCTTAGCGGGAGTTCACGAGCAGTACTTC. This gives the protein CASSLGSLAGVHEQYF. The chain combines TRBV5-1 with TRBJ2-7; 9 bases are a match to TRBD2. The V gene end was trimmed by 0 bases and the J gene end by 5 bases; junction bases not matched to a gene: 9. The germline V gene has CDR1 SGHRS and CDR2 YFSETQ. The CDR3 length is 16 residues.

The rearrangement joins TRBV10-3 to TRBJ2-7; the match to TRBD2 covers 7 bases. V dropped 3 bases and J dropped 5; count of bases not matched to a gene: 10. Looked up from germline, CDR1 is ENHRY and CDR2 is SYGVKD. The CDR3 sequence is 15 residues long. DNA for the CDR3: TGTGCCATCAGTGACAGGGCGAGGGAGGGCAACGAGCAGTACTTC. It encodes CAISDRAREGNEQYF.

This clonotype came up a few times. The rearrangement uses TRBV6-5 and TRBJ2-1, with 9 bases fitting TRBD2. Germline CDR1 MNHEY, CDR2 SVGAGI. The CDR3 extends over 14 amino acids. V shed 10 bases, J shed 0 bases, and the junction held 4 bases outside the gene matches. The CDR3 DNA reads as TGTGCCACCGGACTAGCGAGCTCCTACAATGAGCAGTTCTTC. Encoded protein: CATGLASSYNEQFF.

J is TRBJ2-3 and V is TRBV19; TRBD2 aligns across 8 bases. The J segment lost 9 bases and the V segment lost 4 bases, leaving 12 bases of the junction unmatched. CDR1 is LNHDA, CDR2 SQIVND, per germline (reference sequence). CDR3 length: 15 residues. CDR3 DNA: TGTGCCAGTAGTACCACGGAGCGGGGGTATCCAACGCAGTATTTT. This sequence encodes CASSTTERGYPTQYF. Looking up the rest from reference TRBV19 and TRBJ2-3 gives the full variable domain: DGGITQSPKYLFRKEGQNVTLSCEQNLNHDAMYWYRQDPGQGLRLIYYSQIVNDFQKGDIAEGYSVSREKKESFPLTVTSAQKNPTAFYLCASSTTERGYPTQYFGPGTRLTVL.

This chain uses TRBV20-1 with TRBJ2-5, with 9 bases that match TRBD2. Germline CDR1 and CDR2: DFQATT and SNEGSKA (reference sequence). Trimming took 4 bases from V and 5 from J; bases not matched to a gene: 17. The CDR3 runs 17 residues. The CDR3 DNA reads as TGCAGTGCTATGGACTTTACAGCGGGAGGTCTTCGGGAGACCCAGTACTTC. Residues: CSAMDFTAGGLRETQYF.

A few counts support this clonotype. V and J are TRBV7-9 and TRBJ2-5, with a tentative D call TRBD1 (5 bases). Per germline, CDR1 SEHNR and CDR2 FQNEAQ (reference sequence). The CDR3 length is 13 residues. The germline V and J ends were trimmed by 4 bases and 5 bases, with 11 bases remaining between them. The CDR3 DNA sequence: TGTGCCAGCAGCTCCAGGGAAGGGGAGACCCAGTACTTC. It codes for CASSSREGETQYF.

The chain combines TRBV5-1 with TRBJ2-2, with 8 bases fitting TRBD1. The CDR3 spans 16 residues. Germline V gives CDR1 SGHRS, CDR2 YFSETQ. V lost 2 bases, J lost 4 bases, and 7 bases stayed unmatched. This chain's CDR3 is CASSFSQGAFTGELFF. The CDR3 DNA sequence: TGCGCCAGCAGCTTTAGTCAGGGGGCCTTCACCGGGGAGCTGTTTTTT.

This clonotype was seen once. This rearrangement joins TRBV6-5 to TRBJ1-2; 7 positions agree with TRBD1. Per the germline V gene, CDR1 is MNHEY and CDR2 is SVGAGI. The CDR3 covers 16 residues. Trimming cost V 4 bases and J 4 bases; bases outside gene matches: 12. The CDR3: CASSSTSATGPYGYTF. CDR3 nucleotides: TGTGCCAGCAGTTCCACCTCCGCGACAGGGCCCTATGGCTACACCTTC.

The genes are TRBV6-2 or TRBV6-3 and TRBJ2-7; TRBD1 matches at 8 bases. Germline lookup yields CDR1 MNHEY and CDR2 SVGEGT. V lost 2 bases to trimming and J lost 0 bases; unmatched junction nucleotides: 6. The CDR3 runs to 16 residues. Here the CDR3 reads CASSYEADRDSYEQYF. As DNA, the CDR3 is TGTGCCAGCAGTTACGAAGCGGACAGGGACTCCTACGAGCAGTACTTC.